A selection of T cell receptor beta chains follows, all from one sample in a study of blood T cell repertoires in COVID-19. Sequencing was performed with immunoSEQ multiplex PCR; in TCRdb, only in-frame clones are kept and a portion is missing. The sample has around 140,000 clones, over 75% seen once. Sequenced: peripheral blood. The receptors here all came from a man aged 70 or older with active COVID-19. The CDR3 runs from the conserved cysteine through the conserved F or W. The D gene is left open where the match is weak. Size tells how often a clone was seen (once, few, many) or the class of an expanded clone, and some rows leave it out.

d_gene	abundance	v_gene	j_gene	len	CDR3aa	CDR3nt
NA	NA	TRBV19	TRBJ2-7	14	CATPAQVWSYEQYF	TGTGCCACCCCGGCCCAGGTATGGTCCTACGAGCAGTACTTC
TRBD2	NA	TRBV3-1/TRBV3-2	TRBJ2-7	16	CASSPVAGGPVHEQYF	TGTGCCAGCAGCCCCGTAGCGGGAGGGCCCGTCCACGAGCAGTACTTC
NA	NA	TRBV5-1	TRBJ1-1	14	CASSLGQTNTEAFF	TGCGCCAGCAGCTTGGGACAGACGAACACTGAAGCTTTCTTT
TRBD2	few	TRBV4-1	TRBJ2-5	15	CASSRLAGTQETQYF	TGCGCCAGCAGCCGACTAGCGGGGACTCAAGAGACCCAGTACTTC
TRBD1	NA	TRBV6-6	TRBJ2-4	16	CASSYGDRGVADIQYF	TGTGCCAGCAGTTACGGAGACAGGGGTGTTGCAGACATTCAGTACTTC
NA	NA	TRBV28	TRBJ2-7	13	CASRNSVAYEQYF	TGTGCCAGCAGGAACTCCGTGGCCTACGAGCAGTACTTC
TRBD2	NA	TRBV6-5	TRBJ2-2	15	CASSRGLAITGELFF	TGTGCCAGCAGCCGAGGACTAGCGATCACCGGGGAGCTGTTTTTT
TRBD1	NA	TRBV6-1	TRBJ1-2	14	CASREGQYDYGYTF	TGTGCCAGCAGGGAGGGACAGTACGACTATGGCTACACCTTC
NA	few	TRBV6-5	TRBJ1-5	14	CASSLVGAGQPQHF	TGTGCCAGCAGTTTAGTCGGGGCGGGGCAGCCCCAGCATTTT
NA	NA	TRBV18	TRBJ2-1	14	CASSPSQDYNEQFF	TGTGCCAGCTCACCTTCCCAGGACTACAATGAGCAGTTCTTC
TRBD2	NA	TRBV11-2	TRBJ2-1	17	CASSLGRGGSTYNEQFF	TGTGCCAGCAGCTTAGGACGCGGCGGGAGTACCTACAATGAGCAGTTCTTC
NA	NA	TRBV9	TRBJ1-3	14	CASSQDSSGNTIYF	TGTGCCAGCAGCCAGGATTCCTCTGGAAACACCATATATTTT
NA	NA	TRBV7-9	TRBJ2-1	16	CASSLSGGTGYNEQFF	TGTGCCAGCAGCTTATCGGGGGGCACTGGCTACAATGAGCAGTTCTTC
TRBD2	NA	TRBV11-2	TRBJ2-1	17	CASSPRELAGVYNEQFF	TGTGCCAGCAGCCCCCGGGAACTAGCGGGAGTCTACAATGAGCAGTTCTTC
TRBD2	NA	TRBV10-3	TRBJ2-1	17	CAISGASGLAAGNEQFF	TGTGCCATCAGTGGAGCCTCGGGACTAGCGGCAGGGAATGAGCAGTTCTTC
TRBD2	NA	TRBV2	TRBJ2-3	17	CASTLLTSGGPLGTQYF	TGTGCCAGCACCCTTCTGACTAGCGGGGGTCCGCTTGGGACGCAGTATTTT
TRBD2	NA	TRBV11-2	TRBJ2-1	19	CASSLESRLARDTYNEQFF	TGTGCCAGCAGCTTAGAATCCCGACTAGCGAGAGATACCTACAATGAGCAGTTCTTC
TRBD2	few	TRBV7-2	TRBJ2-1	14	CASSLARASGLQFF	TGTGCCAGCAGCTTAGCGAGGGCTAGCGGGCTGCAGTTCTTC
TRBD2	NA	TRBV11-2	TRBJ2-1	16	CASSSSGTRTYNEQFF	TGTGCCAGCAGCTCCTCCGGGACTAGAACCTACAATGAGCAGTTCTTC
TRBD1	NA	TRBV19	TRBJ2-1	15	CASSIRGTGGYEQFF	TGTGCCAGTAGTATAAGAGGGACAGGGGGATATGAGCAGTTCTTC
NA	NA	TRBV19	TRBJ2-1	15	CASSIDRRHNNEQFF	TGTGCCAGTAGTATAGACCGGAGGCATAACAATGAGCAGTTCTTC
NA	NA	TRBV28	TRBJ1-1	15	CASSFYRGGQSEAFF	TGTGCCAGCAGTTTTTACCGGGGAGGGCAATCTGAAGCTTTCTTT
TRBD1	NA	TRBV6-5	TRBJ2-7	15	CASRGRGQGSYEQYF	TGTGCCAGCAGGGGACGGGGACAGGGCTCCTACGAGCAGTACTTC
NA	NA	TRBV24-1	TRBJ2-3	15	CATSDLGQDTDTQYF	TGTGCCACCAGTGATTTGGGTCAGGATACAGATACGCAGTATTTT
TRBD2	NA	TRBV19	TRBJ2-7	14	CASSRTSAKVEQYF	TGTGCCAGTAGTAGGACTAGCGCGAAGGTCGAGCAGTACTTC
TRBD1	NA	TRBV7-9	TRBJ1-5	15	CASSSTGTGGQPQHF	TGTGCCAGCAGCTCTACCGGGACAGGGGGTCAGCCCCAGCATTTT
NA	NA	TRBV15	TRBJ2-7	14	CATSRGRGLYEQYF	TGTGCCACCAGCAGAGGGAGGGGGCTCTACGAGCAGTACTTC
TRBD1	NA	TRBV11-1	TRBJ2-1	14	CASTGGFSYNEQFF	TGTGCCAGCACAGGGGGATTCTCCTACAATGAGCAGTTCTTC
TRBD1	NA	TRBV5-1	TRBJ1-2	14	CASSLGGQGYGYTF	TGCGCCAGCAGCTTGGGGGGACAGGGGTATGGCTACACCTTC
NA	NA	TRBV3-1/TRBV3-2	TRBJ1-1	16	CASSQDSRGASFWAFF	TGTGCCAGCAGCCAAGATTCCCGGGGGGCCTCCTTCTGGGCTTTCTTT
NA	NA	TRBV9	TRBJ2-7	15	CASSVAPSVPYEQYF	TGTGCCAGCAGCGTAGCTCCTAGCGTCCCCTACGAGCAGTACTTC
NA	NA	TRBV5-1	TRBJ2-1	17	CASSLGHAGGIYNEQFF	TGCGCCAGCAGCTTGGGCCACGCAGGGGGGATATACAATGAGCAGTTCTTC
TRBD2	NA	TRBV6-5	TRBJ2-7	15	CASSPFGAGGGEQYF	TGTGCCAGCAGCCCCTTCGGAGCGGGAGGGGGGGAGCAGTACTTC
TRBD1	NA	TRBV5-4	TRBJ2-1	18	CASSLAGFGTGRSNEQFF	TGTGCCAGCAGCTTGGCTGGGTTCGGGACAGGGAGGAGTAATGAGCAGTTCTTC
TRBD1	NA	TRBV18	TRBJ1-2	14	CASSPGTVRYGYTF	TGTGCCAGCTCACCCGGGACAGTTCGCTATGGCTACACCTTC
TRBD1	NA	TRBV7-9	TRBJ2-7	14	CASSTGASSYEQYF	TGTGCCAGCAGCACAGGGGCTTCCTCCTACGAGCAGTACTTC
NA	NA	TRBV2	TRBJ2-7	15	CASSVQGSPGGETYF	TGTGCCAGCAGTGTACAGGGGTCCCCTGGAGGGGAGACGTACTTC
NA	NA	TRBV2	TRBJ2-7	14	CASSDSGRGHEQYF	TGTGCCAGCAGTGATAGTGGCAGGGGTCACGAGCAGTACTTC
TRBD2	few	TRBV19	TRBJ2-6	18	CASSIVAGDISGANVLTF	TGTGCCAGTAGTATAGTAGCGGGAGACATCTCTGGGGCCAACGTCCTGACTTTC
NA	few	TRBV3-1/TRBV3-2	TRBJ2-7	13	CASSLFLNREQYF	TGTGCCAGCAGCCTTTTTCTAAACCGCGAGCAGTACTTC
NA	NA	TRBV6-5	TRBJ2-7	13	CASSSRTYGEQYF	TGTGCCAGCTCATCGAGGACTTATGGCGAGCAGTACTTC
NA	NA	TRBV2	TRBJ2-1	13	CASSEEGFNEQFF	TGTGCCAGCAGTGAAGAGGGGTTCAATGAGCAGTTCTTC
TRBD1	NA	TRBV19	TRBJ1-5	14	CASLRQGGGQPQHF	TGTGCCAGTCTTCGACAGGGCGGCGGTCAGCCCCAGCATTTT
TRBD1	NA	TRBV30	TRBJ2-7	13	CAWSPGQGHEQYF	TGTGCCTGGAGCCCGGGACAGGGGCACGAGCAGTACTTC
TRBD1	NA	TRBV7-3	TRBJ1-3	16	CASSPTGQASGNTIYF	TGTGCCAGCAGCCCAACGGGACAGGCCTCTGGAAACACCATATATTTT
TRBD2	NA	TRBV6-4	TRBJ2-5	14	CASSPTSGGETQYF	TGTGCCAGCAGCCCGACTAGCGGCGGGGAGACCCAGTACTTC
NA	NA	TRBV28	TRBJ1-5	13	CASSGRGGQPQHF	TGTGCCAGCAGTGGAAGGGGGGGGCAGCCCCAGCATTTT
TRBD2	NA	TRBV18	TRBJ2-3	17	CASSPGTSSGRARTQYF	TGTGCCAGCTCACCTGGTACTAGTAGCGGGAGGGCCCGTACGCAGTATTTT
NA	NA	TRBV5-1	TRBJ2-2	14	CASSEQGHTGELFF	TGCGCCAGCAGCGAACAGGGTCACACCGGGGAGCTGTTTTTT
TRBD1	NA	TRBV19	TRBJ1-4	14	CASSSTGGNEKLFF	TGTGCCAGTAGTTCGACAGGGGGCAATGAAAAACTGTTTTTT
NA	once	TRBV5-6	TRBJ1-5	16	CASSLRIRDKDQPQHF	TGTGCCAGCAGCTTACGTATCCGGGACAAAGATCAGCCCCAGCATTTT
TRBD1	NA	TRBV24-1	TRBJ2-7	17	CATSDHAGQGAGYEQYF	TGTGCCACCAGTGATCACGCGGGACAGGGGGCTGGGTACGAGCAGTACTTC
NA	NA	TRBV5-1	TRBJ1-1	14	CASSLVRDNTEAFF	TGCGCCAGCAGCTTGGTGAGGGATAACACTGAAGCTTTCTTT
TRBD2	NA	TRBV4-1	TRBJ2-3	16	CASSRRLAGDTDTQYF	TGCGCCAGCAGCCGTAGACTAGCGGGGGACACAGATACGCAGTATTTT
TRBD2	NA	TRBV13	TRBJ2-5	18	CASSSGTSGQLYQETQYF	TGTGCCAGCAGCTCTGGGACTAGCGGGCAGCTATACCAAGAGACCCAGTACTTC
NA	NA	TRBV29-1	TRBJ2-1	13	CSVLESSYNEQFF	TGCAGCGTATTGGAGAGCTCCTACAATGAGCAGTTCTTC
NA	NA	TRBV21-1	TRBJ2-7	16	CASSKGTSGSRYEQYF	TGTGCCAGCAGCAAAGGAACTAGCGGGAGTCGGTACGAGCAGTACTTC